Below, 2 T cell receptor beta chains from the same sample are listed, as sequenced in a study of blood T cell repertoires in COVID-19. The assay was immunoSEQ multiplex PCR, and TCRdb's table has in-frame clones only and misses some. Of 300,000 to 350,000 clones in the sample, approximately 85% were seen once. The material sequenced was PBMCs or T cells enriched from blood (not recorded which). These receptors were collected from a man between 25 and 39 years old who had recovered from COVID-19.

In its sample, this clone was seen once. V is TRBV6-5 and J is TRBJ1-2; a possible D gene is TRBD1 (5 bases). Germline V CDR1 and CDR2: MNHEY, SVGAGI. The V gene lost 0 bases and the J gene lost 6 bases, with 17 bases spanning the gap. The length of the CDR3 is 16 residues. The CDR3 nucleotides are TGTGCCAGCAGTTACTCGACCGGGGGGAGCTTCCATGGCTACACCTTC. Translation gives CASSYSTGGSFHGYTF.

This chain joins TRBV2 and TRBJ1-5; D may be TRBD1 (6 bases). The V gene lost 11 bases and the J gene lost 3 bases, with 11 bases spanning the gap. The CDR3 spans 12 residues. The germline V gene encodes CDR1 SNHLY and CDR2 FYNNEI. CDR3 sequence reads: CACGQFNQPQHF. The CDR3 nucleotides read TGTGCCTGCGGACAGTTCAATCAGCCCCAGCATTTT.